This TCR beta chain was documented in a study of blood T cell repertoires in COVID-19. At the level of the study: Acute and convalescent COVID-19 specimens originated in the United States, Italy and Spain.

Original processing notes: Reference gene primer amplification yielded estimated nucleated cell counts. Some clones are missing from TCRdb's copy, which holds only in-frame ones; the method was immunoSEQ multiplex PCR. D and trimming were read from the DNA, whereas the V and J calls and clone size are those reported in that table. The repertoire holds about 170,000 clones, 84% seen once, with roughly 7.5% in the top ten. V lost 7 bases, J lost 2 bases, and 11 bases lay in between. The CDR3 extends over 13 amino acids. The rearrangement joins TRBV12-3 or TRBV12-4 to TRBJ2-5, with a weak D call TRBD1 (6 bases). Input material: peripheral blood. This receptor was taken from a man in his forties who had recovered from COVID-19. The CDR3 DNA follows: TGTGCCAGCATGGTCCAGGGGCAAGAGACCCAGTACTTC. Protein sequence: CASMVQGQETQYF.